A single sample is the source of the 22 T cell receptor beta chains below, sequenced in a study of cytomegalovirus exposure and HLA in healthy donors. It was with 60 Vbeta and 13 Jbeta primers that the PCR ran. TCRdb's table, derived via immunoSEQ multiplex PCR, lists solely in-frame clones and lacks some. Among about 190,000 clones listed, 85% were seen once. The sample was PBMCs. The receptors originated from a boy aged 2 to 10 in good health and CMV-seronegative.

The CDR3 is CASSFLSGDTEAFF. In DNA, the CDR3 is TGTGCCAGCAGCTTTCTATCAGGGGACACTGAAGCTTTCTTT. The chain employs TRBV11-2 and TRBJ1-1, with D perhaps TRBD1 (6 bases). V was trimmed by 3 bases and J by 3 bases, leaving 11 bases between them. Germline V CDR1 and CDR2: SGHAT, FQNNGV. CDR3 size: 14 residues.

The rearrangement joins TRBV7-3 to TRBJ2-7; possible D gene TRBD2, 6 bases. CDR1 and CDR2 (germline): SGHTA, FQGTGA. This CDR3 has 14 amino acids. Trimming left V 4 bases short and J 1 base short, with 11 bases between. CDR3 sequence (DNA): TGTGCCAGCAGCTCAAACGGGGGTTCCTACGAGCAGTACTTC. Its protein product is CASSSNGGSYEQYF.

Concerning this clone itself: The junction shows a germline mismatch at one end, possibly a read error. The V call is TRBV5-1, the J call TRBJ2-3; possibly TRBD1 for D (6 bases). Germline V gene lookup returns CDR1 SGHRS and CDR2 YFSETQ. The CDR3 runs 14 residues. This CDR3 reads CVSSSTQGPDTQYF. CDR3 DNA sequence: TGCGTCAGCAGCTCTACACAGGGCCCAGATACGCAGTATTTT.

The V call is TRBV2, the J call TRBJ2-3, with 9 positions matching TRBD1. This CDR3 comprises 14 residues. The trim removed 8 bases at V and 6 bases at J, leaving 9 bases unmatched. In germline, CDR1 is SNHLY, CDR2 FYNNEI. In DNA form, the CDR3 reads TGTGCCAGCCAGAGTGGACAGGGGTCTGATACGCAGTATTTT. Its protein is CASQSGQGSDTQYF.

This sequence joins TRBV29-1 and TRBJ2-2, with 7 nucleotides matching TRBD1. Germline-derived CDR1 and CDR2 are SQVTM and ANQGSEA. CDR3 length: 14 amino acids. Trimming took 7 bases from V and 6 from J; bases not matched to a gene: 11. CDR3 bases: TGCAGCGGCCTGACAGGGAAGGGTGCCGGGGAGCTGTTTTTT. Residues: CSGLTGKGAGELFF.

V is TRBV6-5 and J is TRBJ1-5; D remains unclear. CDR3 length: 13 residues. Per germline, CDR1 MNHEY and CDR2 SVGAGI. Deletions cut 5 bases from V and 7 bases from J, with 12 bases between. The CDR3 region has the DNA TGTGCCAGCAGTGAAGGAGGGATCCAGCCCCAGCATTTT. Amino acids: CASSEGGIQPQHF.

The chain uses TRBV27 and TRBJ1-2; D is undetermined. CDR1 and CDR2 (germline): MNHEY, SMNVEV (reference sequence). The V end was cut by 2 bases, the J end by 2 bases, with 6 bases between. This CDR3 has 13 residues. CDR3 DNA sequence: TGTGCCAGCAGTTTACAACAGAACTATGGCTACACCTTC. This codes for CASSLQQNYGYTF.

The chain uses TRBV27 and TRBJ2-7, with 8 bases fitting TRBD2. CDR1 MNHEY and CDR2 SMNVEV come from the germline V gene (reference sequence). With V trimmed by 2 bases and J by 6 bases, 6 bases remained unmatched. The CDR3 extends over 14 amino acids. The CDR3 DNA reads TGTGCCAGCAGTTTAAGTCGGGGGGGCGGCGAGCAGTACGTC. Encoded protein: CASSLSRGGGEQYV.

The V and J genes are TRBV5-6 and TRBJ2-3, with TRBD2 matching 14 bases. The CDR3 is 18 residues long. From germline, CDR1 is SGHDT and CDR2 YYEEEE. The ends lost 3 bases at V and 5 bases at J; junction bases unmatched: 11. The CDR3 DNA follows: TGTGCCAGCAGCTCCTTCTTCGGGACTAGCGGGAGAGGAGATACGCAGTATTTT. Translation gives CASSSFFGTSGRGDTQYF.

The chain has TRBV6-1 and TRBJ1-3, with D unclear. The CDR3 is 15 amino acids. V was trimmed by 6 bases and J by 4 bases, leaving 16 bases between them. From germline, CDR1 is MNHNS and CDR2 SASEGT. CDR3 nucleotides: TGTGCCAGCAGCGAATCGTATCAGAAGGGAAACACCATATATTTT. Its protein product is CASSESYQKGNTIYF.

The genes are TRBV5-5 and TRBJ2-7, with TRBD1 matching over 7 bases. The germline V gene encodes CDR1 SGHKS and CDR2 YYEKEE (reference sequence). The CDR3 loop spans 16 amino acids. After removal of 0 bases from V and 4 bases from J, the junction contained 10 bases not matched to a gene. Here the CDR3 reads CASSLGLRGYLYEQYV. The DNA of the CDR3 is TGTGCCAGCAGCTTGGGGCTCAGGGGGTACCTATACGAGCAGTACGTC.

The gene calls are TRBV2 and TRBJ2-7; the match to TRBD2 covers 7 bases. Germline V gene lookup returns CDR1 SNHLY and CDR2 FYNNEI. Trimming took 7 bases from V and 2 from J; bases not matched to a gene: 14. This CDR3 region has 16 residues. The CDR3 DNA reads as TGTGCCAGCAATAATATAAGCGGGGTCACTGCCTACGAGCAGTACTTC. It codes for CASNNISGVTAYEQYF.

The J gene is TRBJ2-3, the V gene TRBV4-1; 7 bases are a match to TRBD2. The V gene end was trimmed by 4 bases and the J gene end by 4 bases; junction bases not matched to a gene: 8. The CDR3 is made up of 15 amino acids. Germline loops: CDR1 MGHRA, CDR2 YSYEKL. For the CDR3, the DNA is TGCGCCAGCAGCCCTTGGGGCGGGAGTGCAGATACGCAGTATTTT. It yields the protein CASSPWGGSADTQYF.

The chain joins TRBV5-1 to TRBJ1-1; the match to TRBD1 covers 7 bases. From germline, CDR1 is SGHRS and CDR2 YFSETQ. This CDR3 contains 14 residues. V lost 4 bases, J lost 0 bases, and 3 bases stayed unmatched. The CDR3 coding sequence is TGCGCCAGCAGCAGGGACAGCCTGAACACTGAAGCTTTCTTT. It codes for CASSRDSLNTEAFF.

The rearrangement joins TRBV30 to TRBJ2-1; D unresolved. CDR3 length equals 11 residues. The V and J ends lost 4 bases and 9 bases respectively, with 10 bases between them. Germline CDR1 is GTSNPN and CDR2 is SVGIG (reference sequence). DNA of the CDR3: TGTGCCTGGAAGGCGGCTGGTGAGCAGTTCTTC. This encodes CAWKAAGEQFF.

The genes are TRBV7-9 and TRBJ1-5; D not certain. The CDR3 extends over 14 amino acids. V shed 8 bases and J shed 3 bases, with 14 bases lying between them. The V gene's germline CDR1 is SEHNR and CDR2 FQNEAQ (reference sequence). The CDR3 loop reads CASQDRGSNQPQHF. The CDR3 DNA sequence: TGTGCCAGCCAAGACCGGGGTTCCAATCAGCCCCAGCATTTT.

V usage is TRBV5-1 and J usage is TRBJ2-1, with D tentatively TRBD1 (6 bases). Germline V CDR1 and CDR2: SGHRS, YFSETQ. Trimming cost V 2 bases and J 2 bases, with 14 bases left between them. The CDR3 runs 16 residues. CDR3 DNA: TGCGCCAGCAGCTTAGGGGGAAAGGGTGCCTACAATGAGCAGTTCTTC. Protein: CASSLGGKGAYNEQFF. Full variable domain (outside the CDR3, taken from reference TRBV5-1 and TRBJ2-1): KAGVTQTPRYLIKTRGQQVTLSCSPISGHRSVSWYQQTPGQGLQFLFEYFSETQRNKGNFPGRFSGRQFSNSRSEMNVSTLELGDSALYLCASSLGGKGAYNEQFFGPGTRLTVL.

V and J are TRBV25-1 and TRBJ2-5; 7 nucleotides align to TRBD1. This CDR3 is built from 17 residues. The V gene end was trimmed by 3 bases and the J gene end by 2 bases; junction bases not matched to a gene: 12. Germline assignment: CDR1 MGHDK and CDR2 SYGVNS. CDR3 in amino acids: CASSDLTTGVWQETQYF. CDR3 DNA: TGTGCCAGCAGTGACCTCACCACAGGGGTATGGCAAGAGACCCAGTACTTC.

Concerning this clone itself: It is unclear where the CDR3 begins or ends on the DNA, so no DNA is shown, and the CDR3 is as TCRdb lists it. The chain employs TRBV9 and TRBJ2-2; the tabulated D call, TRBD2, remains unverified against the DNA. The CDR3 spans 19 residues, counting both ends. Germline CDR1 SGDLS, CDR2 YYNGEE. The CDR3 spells CASSVASRRSGFGAGELFF.

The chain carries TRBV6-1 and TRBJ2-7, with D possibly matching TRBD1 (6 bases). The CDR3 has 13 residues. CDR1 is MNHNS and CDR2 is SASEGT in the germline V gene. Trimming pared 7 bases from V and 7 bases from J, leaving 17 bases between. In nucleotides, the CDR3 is TGTGCCAGCATCCTAACAGGGTTGGGGGAGCAGTACTTC. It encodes CASILTGLGEQYF.

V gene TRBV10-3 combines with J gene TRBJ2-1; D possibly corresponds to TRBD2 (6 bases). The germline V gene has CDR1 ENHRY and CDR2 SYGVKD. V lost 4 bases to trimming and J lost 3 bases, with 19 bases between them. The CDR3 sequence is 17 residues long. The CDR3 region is CAISASEGLGIYNEQFF. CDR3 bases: TGTGCCATCAGTGCGTCGGAGGGGTTGGGAATCTACAATGAGCAGTTCTTC.

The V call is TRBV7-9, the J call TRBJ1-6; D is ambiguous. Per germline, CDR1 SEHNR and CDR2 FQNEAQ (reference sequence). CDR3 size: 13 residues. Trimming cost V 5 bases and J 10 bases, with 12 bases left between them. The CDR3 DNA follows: TGTGCCAGCAGCCCCAGTAGGAGGTCACCCCTCCACTTT. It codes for CASSPSRRSPLHF.